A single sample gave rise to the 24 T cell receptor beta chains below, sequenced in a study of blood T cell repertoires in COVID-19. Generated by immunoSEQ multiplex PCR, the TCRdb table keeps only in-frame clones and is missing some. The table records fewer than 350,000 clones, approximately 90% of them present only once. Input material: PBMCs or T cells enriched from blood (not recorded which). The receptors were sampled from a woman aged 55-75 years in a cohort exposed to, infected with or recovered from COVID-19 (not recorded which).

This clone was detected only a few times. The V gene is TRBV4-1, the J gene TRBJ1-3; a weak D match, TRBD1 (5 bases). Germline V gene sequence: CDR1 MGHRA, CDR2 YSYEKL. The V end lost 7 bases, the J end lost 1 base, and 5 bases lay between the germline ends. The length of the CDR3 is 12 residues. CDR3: CASKGSGNTIYF. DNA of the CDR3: TGCGCCAGCAAGGGGTCTGGAAACACCATATATTTT.

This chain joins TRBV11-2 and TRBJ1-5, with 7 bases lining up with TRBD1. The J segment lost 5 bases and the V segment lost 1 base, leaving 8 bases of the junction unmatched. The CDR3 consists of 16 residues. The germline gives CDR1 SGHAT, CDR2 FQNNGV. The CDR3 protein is CASSLGVRGPDQPQHF. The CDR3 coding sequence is TGTGCCAGCAGCTTAGGGGTTAGGGGGCCGGATCAGCCCCAGCATTTT.

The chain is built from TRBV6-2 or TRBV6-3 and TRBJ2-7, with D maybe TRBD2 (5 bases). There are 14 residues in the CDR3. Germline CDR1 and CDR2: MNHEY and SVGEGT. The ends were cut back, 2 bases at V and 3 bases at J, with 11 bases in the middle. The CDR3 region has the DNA TGTGCCAGCAGTTACGGAAGGGCGGGCTACGAGCAGTACTTC. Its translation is CASSYGRAGYEQYF.

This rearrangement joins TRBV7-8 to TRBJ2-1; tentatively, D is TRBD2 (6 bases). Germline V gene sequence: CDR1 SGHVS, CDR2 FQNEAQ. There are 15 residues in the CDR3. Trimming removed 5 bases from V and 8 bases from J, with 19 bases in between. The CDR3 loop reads CASSPSGRLADEQFF. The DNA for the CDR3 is TGTGCCAGCAGCCCATCCGGGAGATTGGCCGATGAGCAGTTCTTC.

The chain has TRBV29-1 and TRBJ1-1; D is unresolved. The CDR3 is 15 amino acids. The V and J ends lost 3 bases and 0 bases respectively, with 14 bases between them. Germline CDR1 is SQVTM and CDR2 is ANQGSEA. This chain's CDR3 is CSVDLGGFMNTEAFF. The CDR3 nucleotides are TGCAGCGTTGACCTCGGAGGTTTTATGAACACTGAAGCTTTCTTT.

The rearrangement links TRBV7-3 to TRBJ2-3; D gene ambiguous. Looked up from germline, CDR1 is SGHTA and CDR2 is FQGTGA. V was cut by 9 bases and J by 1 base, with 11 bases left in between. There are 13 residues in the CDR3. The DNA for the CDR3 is TGTGCCAGTAAGGCGAGCGGCACAGATACGCAGTATTTT. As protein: CASKASGTDTQYF.

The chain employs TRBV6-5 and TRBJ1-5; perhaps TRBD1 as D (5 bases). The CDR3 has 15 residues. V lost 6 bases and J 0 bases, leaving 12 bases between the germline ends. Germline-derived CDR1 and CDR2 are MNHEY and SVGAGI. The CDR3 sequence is CASSQTGNSNQPQHF. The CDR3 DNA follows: TGTGCCAGCAGCCAAACAGGAAATAGCAATCAGCCCCAGCATTTT.

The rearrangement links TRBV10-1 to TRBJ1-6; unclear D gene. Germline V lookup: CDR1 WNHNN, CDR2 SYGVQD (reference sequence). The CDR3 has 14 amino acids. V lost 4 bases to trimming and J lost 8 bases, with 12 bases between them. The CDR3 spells CASSAEGRDSPLHF. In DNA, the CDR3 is TGCGCCAGCAGTGCCGAGGGTCGTGATTCACCCCTCCACTTT.

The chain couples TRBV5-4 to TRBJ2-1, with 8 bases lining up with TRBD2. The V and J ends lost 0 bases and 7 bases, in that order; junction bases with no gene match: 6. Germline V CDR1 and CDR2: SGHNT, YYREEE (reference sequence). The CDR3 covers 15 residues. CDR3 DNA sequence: TGTGCCAGCAGCTTGGCCGGCGGGAGGAAGAATGAGCAGTTCTTC. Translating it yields CASSLAGGRKNEQFF.

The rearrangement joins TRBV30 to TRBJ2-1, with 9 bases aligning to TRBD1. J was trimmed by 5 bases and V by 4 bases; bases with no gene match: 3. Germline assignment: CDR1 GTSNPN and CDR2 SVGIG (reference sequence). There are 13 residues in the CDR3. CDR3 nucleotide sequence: TGTGCCTGGAATCGGGACAGGGACAATGAGCAGTTCTTC. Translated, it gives CAWNRDRDNEQFF.

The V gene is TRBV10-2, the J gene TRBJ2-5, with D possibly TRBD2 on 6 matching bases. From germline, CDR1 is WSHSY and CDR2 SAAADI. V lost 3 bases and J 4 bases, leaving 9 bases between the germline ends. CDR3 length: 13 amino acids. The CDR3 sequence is CASSDSGVETQYF. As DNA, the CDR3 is TGCGCCAGCAGTGATTCGGGGGTAGAGACCCAGTACTTC.

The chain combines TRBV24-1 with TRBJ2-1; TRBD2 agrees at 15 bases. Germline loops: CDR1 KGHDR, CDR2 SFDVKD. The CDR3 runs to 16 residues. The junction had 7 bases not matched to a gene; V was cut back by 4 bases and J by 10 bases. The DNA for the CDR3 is TGTGCCACCAGTGAAACCCGGACTAGCGGGAGGGGGGAGCAGTTCTTC. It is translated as CATSETRTSGRGEQFF.

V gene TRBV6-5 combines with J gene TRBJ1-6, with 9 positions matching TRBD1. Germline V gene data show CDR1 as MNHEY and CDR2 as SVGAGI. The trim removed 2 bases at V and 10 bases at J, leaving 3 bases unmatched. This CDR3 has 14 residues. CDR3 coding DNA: TGTGCCAGCAGTTACGACAGGGGGGTCTCACCCCTCCACTTT. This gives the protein CASSYDRGVSPLHF.

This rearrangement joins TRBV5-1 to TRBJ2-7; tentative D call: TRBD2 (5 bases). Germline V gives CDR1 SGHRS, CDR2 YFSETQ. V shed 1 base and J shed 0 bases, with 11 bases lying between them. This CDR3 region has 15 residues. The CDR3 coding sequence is TGCGCCAGCAGCTTGTCGCGGGTCAGCTCCTACGAGCAGTACTTC. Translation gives CASSLSRVSSYEQYF.

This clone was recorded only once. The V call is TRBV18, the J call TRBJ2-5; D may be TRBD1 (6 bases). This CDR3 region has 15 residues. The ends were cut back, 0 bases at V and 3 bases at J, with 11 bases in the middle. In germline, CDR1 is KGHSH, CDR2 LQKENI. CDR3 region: CASSPPRTEKETQYF. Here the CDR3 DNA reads TGTGCCAGCTCACCACCGAGGACAGAGAAAGAGACCCAGTACTTC.

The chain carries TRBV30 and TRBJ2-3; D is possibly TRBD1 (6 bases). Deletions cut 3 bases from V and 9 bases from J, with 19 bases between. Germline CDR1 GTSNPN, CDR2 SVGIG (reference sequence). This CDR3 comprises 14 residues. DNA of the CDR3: TGTGCCTGGAGCGTTACGACCGACAGGAGGACGCAGTATTTT. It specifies CAWSVTTDRRTQYF.

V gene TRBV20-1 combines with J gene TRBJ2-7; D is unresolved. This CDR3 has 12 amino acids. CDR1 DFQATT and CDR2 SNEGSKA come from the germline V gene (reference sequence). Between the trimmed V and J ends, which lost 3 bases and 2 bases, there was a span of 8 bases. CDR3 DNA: TGCAGTGCTAGTCCCGCTACCTACGAGCAGTACTTC. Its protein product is CSASPATYEQYF.

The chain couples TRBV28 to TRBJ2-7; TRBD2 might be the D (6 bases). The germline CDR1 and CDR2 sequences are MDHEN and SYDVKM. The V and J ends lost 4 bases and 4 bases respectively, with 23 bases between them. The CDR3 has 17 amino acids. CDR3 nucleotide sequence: TGTGCCAGCAGTTCGGGGTGGGGGGACGGATCTCTGTACGAGCAGTACTTC. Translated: CASSSGWGDGSLYEQYF.

This CDR3 is CASSLYGRTGELFF. DNA for the CDR3: TGCGCCAGCAGCTTGTATGGGAGAACCGGGGAGCTGTTTTTT. V gene TRBV5-1 combines with J gene TRBJ2-2; possibly TRBD2 for D (5 bases). With 1 base removed from V and 5 bases from J, the gap between germline ends came to 9 bases. This CDR3 contains 14 residues. From germline, CDR1 is SGHRS and CDR2 YFSETQ.

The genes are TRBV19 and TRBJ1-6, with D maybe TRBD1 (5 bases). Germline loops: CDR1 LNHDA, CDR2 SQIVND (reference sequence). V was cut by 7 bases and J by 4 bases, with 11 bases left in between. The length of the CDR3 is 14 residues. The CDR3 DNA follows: TGTGCCAGTACGCCGGGGGAATATAATTCACCCCTCCACTTT. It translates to CASTPGEYNSPLHF.

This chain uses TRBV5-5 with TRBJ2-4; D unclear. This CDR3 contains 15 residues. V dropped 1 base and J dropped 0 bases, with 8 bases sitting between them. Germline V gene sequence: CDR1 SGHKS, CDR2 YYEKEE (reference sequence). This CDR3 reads CASSLSSGAKNIQYF. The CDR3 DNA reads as TGTGCCAGCAGCTTGTCTTCGGGAGCCAAAAACATTCAGTACTTC.

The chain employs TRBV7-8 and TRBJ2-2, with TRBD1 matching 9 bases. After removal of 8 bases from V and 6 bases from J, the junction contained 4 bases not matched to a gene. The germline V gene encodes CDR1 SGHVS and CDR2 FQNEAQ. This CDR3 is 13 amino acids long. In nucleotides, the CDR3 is TGTGCCAGCCGCAGGACAGGGGCCGGGGAGCTGTTTTTT. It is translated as CASRRTGAGELFF. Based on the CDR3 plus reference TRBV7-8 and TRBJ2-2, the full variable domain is GAGVSQSPRYKVAKRGQDVALRCDPISGHVSLFWYQQALGQGPEFLTYFQNEAQLDKSGLPSDRFFAERPEGSVSTLKIQRTQQEDSAVYLCASRRTGAGELFFGEGSRLTVL.

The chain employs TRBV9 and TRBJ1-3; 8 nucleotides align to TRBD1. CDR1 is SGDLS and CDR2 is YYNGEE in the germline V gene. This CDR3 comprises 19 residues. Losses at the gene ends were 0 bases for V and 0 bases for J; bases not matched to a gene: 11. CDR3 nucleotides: TGTGCCAGCAGCGTAGGGGGACCGGGACAGGTAAACTCTGGAAACACCATATATTTT. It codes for CASSVGGPGQVNSGNTIYF.

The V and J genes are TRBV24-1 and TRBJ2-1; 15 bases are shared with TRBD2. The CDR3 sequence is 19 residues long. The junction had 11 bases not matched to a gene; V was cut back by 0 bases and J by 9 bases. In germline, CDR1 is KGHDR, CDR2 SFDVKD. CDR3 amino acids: CATSDLGPSGLAGGGEQFF. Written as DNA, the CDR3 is TGTGCCACCAGTGATTTGGGTCCCTCTGGACTAGCGGGAGGGGGTGAGCAGTTCTTC.